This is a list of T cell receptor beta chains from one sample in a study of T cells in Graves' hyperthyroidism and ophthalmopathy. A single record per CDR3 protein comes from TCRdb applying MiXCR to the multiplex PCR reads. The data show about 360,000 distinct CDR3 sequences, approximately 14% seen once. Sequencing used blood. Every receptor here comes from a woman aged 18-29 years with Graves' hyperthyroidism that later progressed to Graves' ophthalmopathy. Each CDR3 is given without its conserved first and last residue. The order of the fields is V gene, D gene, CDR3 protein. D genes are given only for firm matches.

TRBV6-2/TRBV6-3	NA	ASTYRRVNEQF
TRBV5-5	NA	ASSLLASPYEQY
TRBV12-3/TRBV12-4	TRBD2	ASSLDLLAGPYEQY
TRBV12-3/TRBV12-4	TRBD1	ASSLTSYRGAKEETYGYT
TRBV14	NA	ASSQPGAFTDTQY
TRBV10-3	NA	AISDSRTGPNYGYT
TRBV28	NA	ATRTDIPLNSGNTIY
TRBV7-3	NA	ASSYRDTQY
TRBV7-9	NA	ASSLARHQPAETQY
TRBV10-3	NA	AISAGLSDTQY
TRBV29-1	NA	SVGDGNEKLF
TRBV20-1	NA	SASYGPNEKLF
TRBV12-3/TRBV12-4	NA	ASSRSSRERQF
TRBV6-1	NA	ASRREGLGNQPQH
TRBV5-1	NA	ASSLRSRGATDTQY
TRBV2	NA	ASSAMRTPSYSNQPQH
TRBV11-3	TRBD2	ASSARTSGGTDTQY
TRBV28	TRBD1	ASSLAGTGGRYEQY
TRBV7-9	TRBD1	ASSHDRGGTDTQY
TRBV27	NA	ASSWSASYEQY
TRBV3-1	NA	ASSQVSGPGANVLT
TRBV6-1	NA	ASSHGRGTEAF
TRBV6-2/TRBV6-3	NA	ASSYSVGSGPHNEQF
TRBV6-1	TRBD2	ASRPTSAAGELF
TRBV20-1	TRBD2	SALKGPGLAVNEQF
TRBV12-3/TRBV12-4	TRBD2	ASSAPSGDYNEQF
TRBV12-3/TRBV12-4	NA	ASRQPMNDEKLF
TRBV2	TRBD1	ASRDREATEAF
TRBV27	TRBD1	ASSYNGQGNEKLF
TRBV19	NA	ASSMGPGPDEQF
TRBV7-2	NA	ASSQGTPGTQY
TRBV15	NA	ATSRDVGRESQEKLF
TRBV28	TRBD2	ASSSGTSGSASSQDTQY
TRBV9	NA	ASSVEGLHYGYT
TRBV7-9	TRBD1	ASRRGQGARNEQF
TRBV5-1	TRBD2	ASSLGGGESSYNEQF
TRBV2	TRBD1	ASRETGSSYYSGANVLT
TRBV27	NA	ASTPSDLYNEQF
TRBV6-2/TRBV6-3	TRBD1	ASSYSGTGPYEQY
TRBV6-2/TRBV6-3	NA	ASSYPPGRSSYEQY
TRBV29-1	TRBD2	SVNPGTSGTEQF
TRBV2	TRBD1	ASSARDRGVLF
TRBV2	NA	ASRIGAGSESGEQY
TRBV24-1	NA	ATSDSLHGGSQY
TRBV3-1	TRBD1	ASSQERGLGYT
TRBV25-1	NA	ASSVPGRETQY
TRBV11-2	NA	ASSSLRGNSPLH
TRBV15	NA	ATREYSGPNEKLF
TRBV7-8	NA	ASSLVPTDFYEQY
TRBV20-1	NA	SARGTGNTIY